This T cell receptor beta chain was sequenced for a study of cytomegalovirus exposure and HLA in healthy donors (dated by TCRdb to the late 2010s). Background on the whole study: According to an earlier analysis of 587 of the donors, about 179 million T cells yielded over 100 million unique TCR beta sequences and about 280 Gb of sequence data. High-throughput TCR immunosequencing, statistical association of individual TCRs with disease status, and machine learning were combined to predict cytomegalovirus infection status. A separate validation cohort of 100 to 150 different subjects was used in addition to the 666-subject first cohort. The study aimed to test whether signatures of past pathogen exposure could be identified by cataloging public T cell receptors. In a later genetic analysis, genome-wide SNP genotypes for about three fifths of the 666 donors were used, and that subset was treated as a discovery cohort. An earlier analysis of 587 of the donors used high-throughput TCR beta sequencing to judge whether each TCR beta V gene segment behaved as functional or pseudogenic. The study profiled the T cell repertoires of hundreds of subjects by immunosequencing and related them to cytomegalovirus serostatus. All discovery cohort repertoires had been generated on a single sequencing platform. Class I and class II HLA loci were covered by the typing at four-digit resolution. In a later analysis, previously published TCR beta repertoires from hundreds of donors were re-analyzed and high-resolution HLA genotyping was added so that TCR occurrence patterns could be studied. Roughly 5 DR-DQ haplotypes were handled as single units for association and clustering, since linkage in the cohort was strong. Donor age, sex, ethnicity and CMV serostatus were compiled alongside the repertoire data. Among the roughly 400 genotyped donors, around 81% belonged to the genetic ancestry cluster associated with self-reported Caucasian donors. In the later analysis, no new phenotypic data were used to find candidate immune exposures; instead, reliance was placed on TCR beta sequences and their occurrence across donors. About 280 gigabases of sequencing data and around 85 million unique TCR sequences made up an early release that covered over 550 HLA-typed donors. The number of donors typed differed by locus, with roughly 629-640 for A, B, C, DRB1 and DQB1, roughly 520 for DQA1, approximately 580 for DPA1, and around 460 for DPB1. Among 398 genotyped donors of the cohort, an average of roughly 230,000 unique TCR beta nucleotide sequences was sequenced per donor, of which about 20% were non-productive.

The cohort consisted of some 730 healthy bone marrow donors. All cohort members were sampled while nominally healthy, although unrecorded immune exposures were likely present. The donor tested CMV seropositive, placing the donor among the 290 or so seropositive members of the cohort. A peripheral blood sample was collected from each donor, and TCR beta sequencing was performed on peripheral blood mononuclear cells. The Qiagen DNeasy Blood Extraction Kit was used to extract genomic DNA from the blood cell samples. According to the germline V gene (reference sequence), CDR1 reads GTSNPN and CDR2 reads SVGIG. From the cysteine up to the phenylalanine, the CDR3 has a length of 14 residues. Left in the record is the CDR3 DNA by itself, 42 bases read in frame from the first base. Trimming leaves V shorter by 5 bases and J shorter by 4 bases, with the junction holding 8 bases beyond the gene matches. Note on this clone: It lacks a known antigen. No base quality information exists; no much larger clone differs at one position.

The paper's findings and limits, for the study overall: For the cohort, immune exposure information was limited to CMV serostatus. Because HLA typing was unavailable for some donors at each locus, only the typed subset was used in association tests. According to a later analysis, TCR association rates differed among HLA loci, with DRB1 alleles showing the most associated TCRs and HLA-C alleles showing the fewest. A later analysis associated 16,951 TCR beta sequences with specific HLA alleles at a false discovery rate of 0.05. In an earlier analysis of roughly 500 of the donors, most TCR beta V segments appeared in productive rearrangements about 90% or about 30% of the time, broadly matching IMGT annotations. An association between a missense DCLRE1C variant and V-gene and J-gene trimming of TCR beta chains was found in a later genetic analysis and replicated in an independent cohort. Only TCR beta chains were sequenced in this cohort, and the absence of alpha or paired-chain data limited detectable features. Most TCR sequences were observed very rarely across donors, whereas some public TCRs were present in many individuals. In a later analysis, HLA-associated TCR beta chains were found to be more clonally expanded and to have lower generation probabilities than equally common non-associated chains. Strong co-occurrence of HLA alleles, especially DR and DQ, made assigning TCR associations to individual alleles difficult. A further reported finding was that TCR beta sequences accurately predicted the HLA-A and HLA-B alleles for most subjects in the first cohort. According to a later genetic analysis, donors in an Asian-associated ancestry cluster had fewer N-insertions in productive TCRs than the approximately 690-donor mean. In vitro tests confirmed that a few of the cytomegalovirus-associated TCR beta chains recognize cytomegalovirus antigens. In the study, 150 to 200 TCR beta chains were listed as associated with cytomegalovirus. According to the authors, the approach could potentially be generalized to other disease states and immunological phenotypes. The presence/absence analyses assumed that sequencing depth was roughly uniform across donors, and that assumption may not be true. Cytomegalovirus status was reported to be diagnosed by the classifier with high specificity and sensitivity in both the original and validation cohorts. Some IMGT-functional V segments, including TRBV6-2 and TRBV6-3, could not be distinguished by the 87-base-pair reads and were therefore excluded. The sequencing pipeline was judged likely to have produced a cluster of highly shared sequence variants as a technical artifact. Correlated functional status among segregating V segments might be attributable to linkage disequilibrium, but an unknown experimental factor could not be ruled out. Most CMV-associated TCR beta chains appeared to be HLA-restricted in a later analysis, and the HLA associations seemed to be driven largely by CMV exposure. The earlier analysis of some 560 of the donors excluded over 15 rarely observed V segments, including chromosome 9 orphons, because counts were too low. According to a later analysis, parvovirus B19, influenza, CMV and Epstein-Barr virus appeared linked to several top co-occurrence clusters.

The library was prepared using the immunoSEQ multiplex PCR assay. For the multiplex PCR, a mixture combining 60 forward primers for TCR Vbeta segments and 13 reverse primers for TCR Jbeta segments was used. The CDR3 region of rearranged TCR beta genes was amplified from genomic DNA with a multiplex PCR assay. Amplified TCR beta libraries were sequenced as 87-base-pair reads on the Illumina HiSeq System. The source study handled its data this way. A later analysis tallied 75 million to 95 million unique TCR beta chains across the 650 to 750 repertoires, and some 10 million of those chains were shared by two or more donors. A nearest-neighbor algorithm error-corrected the raw reads and collapsed the reads into unique sequences, merging closely related sequences to remove PCR and sequencing errors. To assign V, D and J gene segments, CDR3 sequences were aligned to IMGT reference sequences. Each retained sequence needed at least a six-nucleotide match to both a V gene segment and a J gene segment. Rearrangements were classified as productive when the CDR3 lacked stop codons and remained in frame with V and J, and all other rearrangements were classified as non-productive. CDR3 was defined according to IMGT convention as the region running from the second conserved V-encoded cysteine to the conserved J-encoded phenylalanine. In an earlier analysis of more than 550 of the donors, sequences lacking an unambiguous match to a single V gene segment were excluded. In an earlier analysis of a few hundred of the donors, V segments were called functional above 56.7% productive rearrangements and were called segregating when the between-donor standard deviation exceeded 5%. A statistical classification framework was built for diagnosing cytomegalovirus status from the catalog of TCR beta chain sequences. V and J gene assignment, in a later analysis, came from comparing TCR nucleotide sequences with IMGT/GENE-DB human TR gene sequences. In a later analysis, CDR3 sequences and most-parsimonious VDJ recombination scenarios were assigned using the TCRdist pipeline. In a later analysis, every TCR beta chain was defined by the combination of its CDR3 amino acid sequence and its V-gene family, and reads without a unique V-gene family were dropped. To address suspected cross-contamination and a sequencing artifact, a later analysis removed 550 to 750 highly shared, low-generation-probability nucleotide sequences. In a later analysis, a clonal expansion index was calculated for each public chain from normalized within-repertoire ranks of inferred template counts. A later analysis computed generation probabilities with a VDJ recombination model fitted to out-of-frame rearrangements, and checked the results against IGoR. Hypergeometric tests were used in a later analysis to score TCR-TCR, TCR-HLA and TCR-CMV co-occurrence, with a repertoire-size bias correction applied to the TCR pairs. False discovery rates were estimated in a later analysis by permuting HLA or CMV assignments 20 times. In a later analysis, co-occurring TCRs were grouped using DBSCAN, with TCRdist sequence similarity added in when clustering inside HLA-allele-positive subsets. Co-occurrence clustering excluded repertoires with fewer than 30,000 or more than 120,000 public chains, plus five with anomalous nucleotide sharing. Imported from immuneACCESS, the table was reduced by TCRdb to in-frame sequences with V and J called. These copies leave out some clones; in studies compared against another copy, an unresolved V gene accounts for under half, and the cause of the remainder is not known. V and J calls and clone size are as listed in that table; D and trimming were resolved from the DNA. The sample contains some 210,000 clones, around four fifths of them found a single time. 9.5% to 13% of the sample is held by the ten biggest clonotypes.

This clonotype originated in a woman aged 45-59 years in good health and CMV-seropositive. The V and J genes are TRBV30 and TRBJ2-1, with 7 bases in between that match TRBD2. Sequences were obtained from PBMCs. The CDR3 protein sequence reads: CAWGAAGEYNEQFF. The DNA sequence is given as TGTGCCTGGGGAGCTGCGGGGGAGTACAATGAGCAGTTCTTC.